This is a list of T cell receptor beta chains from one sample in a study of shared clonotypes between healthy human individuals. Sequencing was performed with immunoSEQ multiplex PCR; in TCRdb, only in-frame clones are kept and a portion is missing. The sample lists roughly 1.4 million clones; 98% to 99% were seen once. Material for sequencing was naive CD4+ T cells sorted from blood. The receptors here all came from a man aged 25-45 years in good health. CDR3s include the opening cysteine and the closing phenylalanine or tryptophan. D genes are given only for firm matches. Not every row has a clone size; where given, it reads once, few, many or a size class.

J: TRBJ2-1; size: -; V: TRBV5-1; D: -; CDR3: CASSLDTGTYNEQFF; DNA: TGCGCCAGCAGCTTGGACACCGGAACCTACAATGAGCAGTTCTTC
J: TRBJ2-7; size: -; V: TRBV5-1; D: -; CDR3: CASSAQGLRYEQYF; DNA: TGCGCCAGCAGCGCACAGGGTTTAAGGTACGAGCAGTACTTC
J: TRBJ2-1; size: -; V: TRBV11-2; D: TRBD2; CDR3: CASSFRLAGYNEQFF; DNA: TGTGCCAGCAGCTTCAGGCTAGCGGGATACAATGAGCAGTTCTTC
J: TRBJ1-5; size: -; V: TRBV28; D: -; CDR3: CASSLRTADNQPQHF; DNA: TGTGCCAGCAGTTTAAGGACAGCCGACAATCAGCCCCAGCATTTT
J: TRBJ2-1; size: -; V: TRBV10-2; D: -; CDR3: CASSESVIGYYNEQFF; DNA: TGCGCCAGCAGTGAGTCGGTCATTGGGTACTACAATGAGCAGTTCTTC
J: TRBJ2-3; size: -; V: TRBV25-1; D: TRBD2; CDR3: CASSELAGVRSDTQYF; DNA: TGTGCCAGCAGTGAACTAGCGGGCGTGAGGTCAGATACGCAGTATTTT
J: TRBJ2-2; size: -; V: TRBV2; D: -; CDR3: CASLRDRTGELFF; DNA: TGTGCCAGCTTGAGGGATCGCACCGGGGAGCTGTTTTTT
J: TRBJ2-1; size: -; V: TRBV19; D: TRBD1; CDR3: CASTQGVAFEQFF; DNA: TGTGCCAGTACCCAGGGGGTGGCGTTTGAGCAGTTCTTC
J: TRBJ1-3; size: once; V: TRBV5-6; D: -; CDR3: CASSFWGSGNTIYF; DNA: TGTGCCAGCAGCTTTTGGGGCTCTGGAAACACCATATATTTT
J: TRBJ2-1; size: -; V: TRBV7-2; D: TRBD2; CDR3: CASSFATSVYNEQFF; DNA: TGTGCCAGCAGCTTCGCGACTAGCGTGTACAATGAGCAGTTCTTC
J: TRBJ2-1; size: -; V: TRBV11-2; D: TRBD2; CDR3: CASSLVAGPSSSEQFF; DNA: TGTGCCAGCAGCTTAGTAGCGGGTCCGTCGTCGTCGGAGCAGTTCTTC
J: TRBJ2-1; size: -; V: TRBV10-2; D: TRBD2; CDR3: CASSETGLATPELLGEQFF; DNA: TGCGCCAGCAGTGAGACGGGACTAGCGACCCCTGAATTATTGGGTGAGCAGTTCTTC
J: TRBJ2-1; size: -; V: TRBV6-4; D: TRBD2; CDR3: CASSDGTSGSEQFF; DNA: TGTGCCAGCAGTGACGGGACTAGCGGGAGTGAGCAGTTCTTC
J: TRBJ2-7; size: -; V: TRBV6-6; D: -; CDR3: CASSGSYEQYF; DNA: TGTGCCAGTTCAGGGAGTTACGAGCAGTACTTC
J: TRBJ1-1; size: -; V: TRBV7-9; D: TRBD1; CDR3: CASSPGTGVANTEAFF; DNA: TGTGCCAGCAGCCCCGGGACAGGGGTCGCGAACACTGAAGCTTTCTTT
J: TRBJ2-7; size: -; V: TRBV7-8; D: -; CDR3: CASSPMGAYEQYF; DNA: TGTGCCAGCAGCCCCATGGGGGCCTACGAGCAGTACTTC
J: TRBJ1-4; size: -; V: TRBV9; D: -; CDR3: CASSVGTAGGKLFF; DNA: TGTGCCAGCAGCGTAGGTACCGCTGGTGGAAAACTGTTTTTT
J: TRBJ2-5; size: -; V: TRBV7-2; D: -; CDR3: CASSPQERGTQYF; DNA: TGTGCCAGCAGCCCACAGGAACGGGGGACCCAGTACTTC
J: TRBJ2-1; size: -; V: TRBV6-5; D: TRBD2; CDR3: CASRLGLANEQFF; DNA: TGTGCCAGCAGACTCGGACTAGCGAATGAGCAGTTCTTC
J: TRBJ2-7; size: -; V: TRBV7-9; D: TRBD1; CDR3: CASSFPPGQGTHEQYF; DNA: TGTGCCAGCAGCTTCCCCCCGGGACAGGGCACCCACGAGCAGTACTTC
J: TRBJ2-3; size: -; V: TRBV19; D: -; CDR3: CASKEFGLGTDTQYF; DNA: TGTGCCAGTAAGGAGTTTGGGTTGGGAACAGATACGCAGTATTTT
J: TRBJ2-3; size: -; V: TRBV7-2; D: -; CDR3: CASSLVSSKGLADTQYF; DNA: TGTGCCAGCAGCTTAGTTTCTTCCAAGGGACTTGCAGATACGCAGTATTTT
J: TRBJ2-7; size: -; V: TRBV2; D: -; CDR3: CASSDPYKGEDF; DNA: TGTGCCAGCAGTGACCCTTATAAAGGCGAGGACTTC
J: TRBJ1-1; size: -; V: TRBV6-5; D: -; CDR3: CASRSPGRNTEAFF; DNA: TGTGCCAGCAGATCTCCAGGGCGGAACACTGAAGCTTTCTTT
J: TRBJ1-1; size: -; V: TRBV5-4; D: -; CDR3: CASSLDGLAWGRMGETFF; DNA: TGTGCCAGCAGCTTGGACGGGCTCGCTTGGGGGAGAATGGGTGAAACTTTCTTT
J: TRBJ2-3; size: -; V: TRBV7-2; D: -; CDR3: CASRYGPSTDTQYF; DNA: TGTGCCAGCAGATATGGACCCAGCACAGATACGCAGTATTTT
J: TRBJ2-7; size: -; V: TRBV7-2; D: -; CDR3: CASSFTGLYDEQYF; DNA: TGTGCCAGCAGCTTCACAGGCCTTTACGACGAGCAGTACTTC
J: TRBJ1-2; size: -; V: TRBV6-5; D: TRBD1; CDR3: CASRPGGTGDYTF; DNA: TGTGCCAGCAGGCCTGGTGGGACAGGGGACTACACCTTC
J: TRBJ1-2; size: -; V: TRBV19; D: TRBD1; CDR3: CASSLDRVVGYTF; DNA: TGTGCCAGTAGTTTGGACAGGGTGGTGGGCTACACCTTC
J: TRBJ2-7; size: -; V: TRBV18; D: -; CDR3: CASSPHAGSSYEQYF; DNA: TGTGCCAGCTCACCACATGCGGGCAGCTCCTACGAGCAGTACTTC
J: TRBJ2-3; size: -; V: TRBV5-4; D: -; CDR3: CASSQSGSTDTQYF; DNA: TGTGCCAGCAGCCAGAGCGGGAGCACAGATACGCAGTATTTT
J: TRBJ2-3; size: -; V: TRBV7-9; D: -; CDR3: CASSLARSTDTQYF; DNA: TGTGCCAGCAGCTTAGCGCGCAGCACAGATACGCAGTATTTT
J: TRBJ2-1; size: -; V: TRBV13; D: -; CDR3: CASSLGLRLGDEQFF; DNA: TGTGCCAGCAGCTTAGGCCTAAGGTTGGGGGATGAGCAGTTCTTC
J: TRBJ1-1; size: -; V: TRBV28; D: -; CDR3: CASFWAGSVLVNTEAFF; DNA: TGTGCTAGCTTTTGGGCAGGAAGCGTGTTGGTGAACACTGAAGCTTTCTTT
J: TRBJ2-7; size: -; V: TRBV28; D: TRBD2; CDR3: CASNLASGNPVREQYF; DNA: TGTGCCAGCAATCTGGCTAGCGGGAATCCGGTACGCGAGCAGTACTTC
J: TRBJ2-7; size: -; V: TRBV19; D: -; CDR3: CASSISPVGHEQYF; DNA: TGTGCCAGTAGTATATCCCCCGTAGGGCACGAGCAGTACTTC
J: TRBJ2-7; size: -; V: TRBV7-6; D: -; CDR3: CASSPRALYEQYF; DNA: TGTGCCAGCAGCCCCCGGGCCCTCTACGAGCAGTACTTC
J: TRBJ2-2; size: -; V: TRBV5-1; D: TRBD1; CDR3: CASSGDRGDSGELFF; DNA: TGCGCCAGCAGTGGGGACAGGGGAGATTCCGGGGAGCTGTTTTTT
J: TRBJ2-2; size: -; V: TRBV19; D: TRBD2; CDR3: CASSTSGSTGELFF; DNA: TGTGCCAGTAGTACTAGCGGGAGCACCGGGGAGCTGTTTTTT
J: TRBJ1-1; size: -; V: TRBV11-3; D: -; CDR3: CASSLGGLKNTEAFF; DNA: TGTGCCAGCAGCTTAGGGGGGCTCAAGAACACTGAAGCTTTCTTT